Each of the 32 T cell receptor beta chains below was sequenced from the same sample in a study of T-cell memory formation after mild COVID-19. One entry per CDR3 protein results from TCRdb running MiXCR on the 5' RACE reads. This sample carries 210,000 or so distinct CDR3 sequences, around 27% of them seen once, and the ten largest clones take over 10%. Sequenced: PBMCs or a T cell subset sorted from them (not recorded which). The receptors derive from an adult woman who had mild COVID-19 (a few samples of this study predate the infection). Cell type and time point are not known.

This clonotype has only a few counts. As DNA, the CDR3 is TGTGCTAGTGGTTTGGCCCCCGGCGGGGGTAGAGTCTACGAGCAGTACTTC. Translated: CASGLAPGGGRVYEQYF. This chain joins TRBV12-5 and TRBJ2-7, with TRBD2 matching 7 bases. The length of the CDR3 is 17 residues. Germline V gene data show CDR1 as LGHNT and CDR2 as FRNRAP. V lost 1 base and J lost 3; bases outside the gene matches: 12.

This clonotype has only a few counts. This chain connects TRBV5-1 to TRBJ1-2; unclear D gene. The CDR3 length is 14 residues. Germline V gene sequence: CDR1 SGHRS, CDR2 YFSETQ. V dropped 4 bases and J dropped 7 bases, with 17 bases sitting between them. The CDR3 bases are TGCGCCAGCAGCCCGTTGTACATGACGATTGGCTACACCTTC. Translating gives CASSPLYMTIGYTF.

This clonotype has just a few counts. The chain links TRBV7-8 to TRBJ1-2, with D hard to call. This CDR3 has 15 amino acids. The V end was cut by 7 bases, the J end by 4 bases, with 19 bases between. The germline V gene encodes CDR1 SGHVS and CDR2 FQNEAQ. The CDR3 sequence: CASKSGSAIGYGYTF. The CDR3 nucleotides are TGTGCCAGCAAGTCGGGTAGCGCCATTGGCTATGGCTACACCTTC.

This clonotype has ten or more counts. The CDR3 nucleotides read TGTGCCACCAGTGACCGGGGGACCCGATTCGAAGAGACCCAGTACTTC. Its protein is CATSDRGTRFEETQYF. The chain recombines TRBV24-1 with TRBJ2-5; tentative D call: TRBD2 (6 bases). CDR3 size: 16 residues. V was clipped by 4 bases and J by 3 bases, with 17 bases between them. Per the germline V gene, CDR1 is KGHDR and CDR2 is SFDVKD.

CDR3 in amino acids: CASSAGLAGVNTGELFF. In DNA form, the CDR3 reads TGTGCCAGCAGCGCGGGACTAGCGGGAGTAAACACCGGGGAGCTGTTTTTT. The chain links TRBV7-3 to TRBJ2-2; 14 nucleotides align to TRBD2. Germline V gives CDR1 SGHTA, CDR2 FQGTGA. The CDR3 is made up of 17 amino acids. The junction had 4 bases not matched to a gene; V was cut back by 5 bases and J by 2 bases.

V gene TRBV5-5 combines with J gene TRBJ2-1; 9 bases fit TRBD1. Trimming took 0 bases from V and 4 from J; bases not matched to a gene: 8. The length of the CDR3 is 17 residues. Germline CDR1 and CDR2: SGHKS and YYEKEE (reference sequence). Here the CDR3 reads CASSLGPPGQGYNEQFF. The CDR3 bases are TGTGCCAGCAGCTTGGGGCCCCCGGGACAGGGTTACAATGAGCAGTTCTTC. Full variable domain (missing parts from reference TRBV5-5 and TRBJ2-1): DAGVTQSPTHLIKTRGQQVTLRCSPISGHKSVSWYQQVLGQGPQFIFQYYEKEERGRGNFPDRFSARQFPNYSSELNVNALLLGDSALYLCASSLGPPGQGYNEQFFGPGTRLTVL.

This chain links TRBV9 with TRBJ2-3; TRBD1 might be the D (6 bases). V was cut by 0 bases and J by 7 bases, with 15 bases left in between. Germline V gene lookup returns CDR1 SGDLS and CDR2 YYNGEE. The CDR3 length is 15 residues. CDR3 in amino acids: CASSVGLQGPNTQYF. The CDR3 DNA sequence: TGTGCCAGCAGCGTAGGATTACAGGGTCCAAATACGCAGTATTTT.

This clonotype has more than one count but fewer than ten. The V call is TRBV3-1, the J call TRBJ2-7; TRBD1 aligns across 7 bases. The CDR3 has 15 residues. Germline V gives CDR1 LGHDT, CDR2 YNNKEL (reference sequence). V lost 0 bases, J lost 3 bases, and 5 bases stayed unmatched. The CDR3 DNA reads TGTGCCAGCAGCCAAGATTTTTCAGGGGGCTACGAGCAGTACTTC. Translation gives CASSQDFSGGYEQYF.

The V gene is TRBV5-1, the J gene TRBJ1-1; 7 nucleotides align to TRBD1. J lost 6 bases, V lost 4 bases, and 12 bases had no gene match. CDR1 and CDR2 (germline): SGHRS, YFSETQ. The CDR3 extends over 15 amino acids. CDR3 bases: TGCGCCAGCAGCCAGAACGACAGGGCAGCATCTGAAGCTTTCTTT. As protein: CASSQNDRAASEAFF.

This clonotype was counted between two and nine times. At one boundary the junction diverges from the germline segment, which might be a read error. The chain combines TRBV5-1 with TRBJ1-1; TRBD1 is a possible D gene (6 bases). The CDR3 totals 14 residues. Germline loops: CDR1 SGHRS, CDR2 YFSETQ. CDR3 DNA sequence: TGTGCCAGCAGCCTTCAGGGGCGAGGGACTGAAGCTTTCTTT. Protein sequence: CASSLQGRGTEAFF.

This clonotype showed up just a few times. The chain is built from TRBV19 and TRBJ1-1; no clear D gene. The CDR3 consists of 16 residues. Trimming took 2 bases from V and 5 from J, leaving 18 bases between them. CDR1 is LNHDA and CDR2 is SQIVND in the germline V gene (reference sequence). The CDR3 nucleotides are TGTGCCAGTAGTATAATTTGGGATAAGGCGGGTACTGAAGCTTTCTTT. It is translated as CASSIIWDKAGTEAFF.

This clonotype has just a few counts. The chain is built from TRBV11-3 and TRBJ2-3; unclear D gene. The CDR3 contains 14 residues. V gave up 6 bases and J gave up 3 bases, with 13 bases separating them. In germline, CDR1 is SGHNT, CDR2 YENEEA. The CDR3 here is CASRDPSETDTQYF. The CDR3 DNA reads as TGTGCCAGCAGGGATCCCAGCGAGACAGATACGCAGTATTTT.

The rearrangement joins TRBV12-3 or TRBV12-4 to TRBJ1-1; D uncertain. The CDR3 is 16 residues long. The ends were cut back, 3 bases at V and 3 bases at J, with 17 bases in the middle. CDR3 region: CASSLIVGRADTEAFF. Written as DNA, the CDR3 is TGTGCCAGCAGTTTGATTGTGGGTAGAGCGGACACTGAAGCTTTCTTT.

The rearrangement joins TRBV7-3 to TRBJ2-3, with 14 bases matching TRBD2. The junction had 4 bases not matched to a gene; V was cut back by 5 bases and J by 6 bases. The CDR3 is 15 amino acids. In germline, CDR1 is SGHTA, CDR2 FQGTGA. The CDR3 is CASSTGTSGGDTQYF. CDR3 nucleotide sequence: TGTGCCAGCAGCACGGGGACTAGCGGGGGTGATACGCAGTATTTT.

The V and J genes are TRBV28 and TRBJ2-1; tentatively, D is TRBD2 (6 bases). Germline V gene sequence: CDR1 MDHEN, CDR2 SYDVKM. The CDR3 spans 19 residues. Trimming pared 3 bases from V and 1 base from J, leaving 22 bases between. This CDR3 reads CASSLAQEGFSPSYNEQFF. CDR3 sequence (DNA): TGTGCCAGCAGTTTGGCTCAGGAGGGCTTCTCCCCTTCCTACAATGAGCAGTTCTTC.

This clonotype was seen only a few times. The rearrangement links TRBV14 to TRBJ2-3; D could derive from TRBD1 or TRBD2 (7 bases each). In germline, CDR1 is SGHDN, CDR2 FVKESK. V shed 3 bases and J shed 2 bases, with 27 bases lying between them. The CDR3 is made up of 20 amino acids. The DNA for the CDR3 is TGTGCCAGCAGCCAGGGAGGGGGCCTCAAATTATGGGGTCCCACAGATACGCAGTATTTT. Amino acids: CASSQGGGLKLWGPTDTQYF. The full variable domain, completed using reference TRBV14 and TRBJ2-3, is EAGVTQFPSHSVIEKGQTVTLRCDPISGHDNLYWYRRVMGKEIKFLLHFVKESKQDESGMPNNRFLAERTGGTYSTLKVQPAELEDSGVYFCASSQGGGLKLWGPTDTQYFGPGTRLTVL.

V and J are TRBV5-1 and TRBJ2-1; no clear D. Between the trimmed V and J ends, which lost 4 bases and 8 bases, there was a span of 16 bases. Germline V gene sequence: CDR1 SGHRS, CDR2 YFSETQ. The CDR3 is 14 residues long. For the CDR3, the DNA is TGCGCCAGCAGCCTTGAACCGACCGGCGATGAGCAGTTCTTC. Translation: CASSLEPTGDEQFF.

This clonotype showed up just a few times. The V call is TRBV2, the J call TRBJ1-5, with D possibly being TRBD1 (5 bases). The CDR3 loop spans 14 amino acids. CDR1 is SNHLY, CDR2 FYNNEI, per germline. V was pared by 3 bases and J by 5 bases, with 11 bases between. The CDR3 sequence is CASSEAGRHQPQHF. CDR3 bases: TGTGCCAGCAGTGAGGCAGGGCGACATCAGCCCCAGCATTTT.

This clonotype came up a few times. The rearrangement joins TRBV12-3 or TRBV12-4 to TRBJ2-1, with 11 nucleotides matching TRBD2. V gave up 7 bases and J gave up 6 bases; unmatched junction bases: 14. The CDR3 sequence is 17 residues long. CDR3 DNA: TGTGCCAGCATGCGTACTAGCGGGGGCCGTGGAGGCAATGAGCAGTTCTTC. Translating it yields CASMRTSGGRGGNEQFF.

This clonotype has more than one count but fewer than ten. This chain uses TRBV6-6 with TRBJ2-7, with 10 bases lining up with TRBD1. The CDR3 is 16 amino acids. The ends lost 0 bases at V and 4 bases at J; junction bases unmatched: 6. Germline CDR1 and CDR2: MNHNY and SVGAGI (reference sequence). CDR3 sequence: CASSYSWGQGIYEQYF. The CDR3 nucleotides read TGTGCCAGCAGTTACTCTTGGGGACAGGGGATATACGAGCAGTACTTC.

The rearrangement uses TRBV19 and TRBJ2-3, with 8 bases identical to TRBD1. The trim removed 3 bases at V and 4 bases at J, leaving 9 bases unmatched. Per the germline V gene, CDR1 is LNHDA and CDR2 is SQIVND (reference sequence). CDR3 size: 16 residues. The CDR3 nucleotides are TGTGCCAGTAGTATCCAGGGGGCGCTGGGCCCAGATACGCAGTATTTT. It yields the protein CASSIQGALGPDTQYF.

This chain connects TRBV20-1 to TRBJ2-3; D gene unclear. V was clipped by 2 bases and J by 1 base, with 10 bases between them. CDR1 and CDR2 (germline): DFQATT, SNEGSKA (reference sequence). This CDR3 region has 14 residues. The CDR3 DNA is TGCAGTGCTAGAACCACTGAGCGCACAGATACGCAGTATTTT. Residues: CSARTTERTDTQYF.

This chain joins TRBV7-3 and TRBJ1-1, with 10 bases matching TRBD1. Looked up from germline, CDR1 is SGHTA and CDR2 is FQGTGA. This CDR3 region has 14 residues. Trimming cost V 5 bases and J 4 bases; bases outside gene matches: 4. As DNA, the CDR3 is TGTGCCAGCAGCCCGGACAGGGGGTTCACTGAAGCTTTCTTT. Protein product: CASSPDRGFTEAFF.

The genes are TRBV3-1 and TRBJ2-7; 10 positions match TRBD2. The CDR3 runs to 16 residues. Per germline, CDR1 LGHDT and CDR2 YNNKEL (reference sequence). V lost 4 bases and J lost 0; bases outside the gene matches: 6. The DNA of the CDR3 is TGTGCCAGCAGCCCTAGCGGGGGCCTCAACTCCTACGAGCAGTACTTC. Protein product: CASSPSGGLNSYEQYF.

V is TRBV12-3 or TRBV12-4 and J is TRBJ2-1, with 9 nucleotides matching TRBD2. With 5 bases clipped from V and 0 bases from J, the junction kept 11 bases outside the gene matches. The CDR3 covers 18 residues. The CDR3 DNA follows: TGTGCCAGCAGTCGGGTTAGCGGGGGAATGGGCTCCTACAATGAGCAGTTCTTC. Residues: CASSRVSGGMGSYNEQFF.

This rearrangement joins TRBV2 to TRBJ2-7; 7 bases line up with TRBD2. There are 17 residues in the CDR3. Trimming removed 5 bases from V and 2 bases from J; junction bases left unmatched: 15. From germline, CDR1 is SNHLY and CDR2 FYNNEI. CDR3 DNA: TGTGCCAGCAGTTCCGGTATGCGGGGGAAATATCCCTACGAGCAGTACTTC. This encodes CASSSGMRGKYPYEQYF.

This clonotype was recorded a few times. V gene TRBV20-1 combines with J gene TRBJ2-1, with 11 bases aligning to TRBD2. With 5 bases clipped from V and 8 bases from J, the junction kept 11 bases outside the gene matches. From germline, CDR1 is DFQATT and CDR2 SNEGSKA (reference sequence). This CDR3 contains 15 residues. The CDR3 region is CSAPLSGRAEDEQFF. DNA for the CDR3: TGCAGTGCTCCCCTTAGCGGGAGGGCCGAGGATGAGCAGTTCTTC.

V gene TRBV6-5 combines with J gene TRBJ1-2; D not resolved. Germline lookup yields CDR1 MNHEY and CDR2 SVGAGI. The CDR3 is 12 residues long. V gave up 6 bases and J gave up 4 bases, with 9 bases separating them. CDR3 coding DNA: TGTGCCAGCAGCACGGGAGCCTATGGCTACACCTTC. This sequence encodes CASSTGAYGYTF.

This chain uses TRBV7-9 with TRBJ1-2, with 9 bases fitting TRBD1. J gave up 7 bases and V 1 base, and 7 bases lay outside the gene matches. CDR1 is SEHNR and CDR2 is FQNEAQ in the germline V gene (reference sequence). There are 15 residues in the CDR3. In nucleotides, the CDR3 is TGTGCCAGCAGCTTAGTGACCGGGACAGGGTTTGGCTACACCTTC. Translated, it gives CASSLVTGTGFGYTF.

This clonotype was seen a handful of times. This chain connects TRBV5-1 to TRBJ1-1; D is unresolved. Trimming removed 2 bases from V and 0 bases from J, with 8 bases in between. From germline, CDR1 is SGHRS and CDR2 YFSETQ. CDR3 length: 14 amino acids. The CDR3 bases are TGCGCCAGCAGCTTTAAAGGGATGAACACTGAAGCTTTCTTT. Translated: CASSFKGMNTEAFF.

V usage is TRBV5-5 and J usage is TRBJ1-1; no clear D. This CDR3 has 14 residues. Trimming removed 6 bases from V and 1 base from J, with 13 bases in between. Germline V CDR1 and CDR2: SGHKS, YYEKEE (reference sequence). CDR3 amino acids: CASTPIPGNTEAFF. The CDR3 nucleotides read TGTGCCAGCACCCCTATCCCCGGGAACACTGAAGCTTTCTTT.

The chain is built from TRBV21-1 and TRBJ2-5; TRBD2 was called by the table and not checked on the DNA. TRBV21-1 is shown as a pseudogene. The CDR3 spans 16 residues. The CDR3 bases are TGTGCCAGCCACCCGAGGGCGGGAGGCGTCCAAGAGACCCAGTACTTC. It yields the protein CASHPRAGGVQETQYF.